These 13 T cell receptor beta chains originate from one sample sequenced in a study of radiation and T cells in renal cell carcinoma. Only in-frame clones appear in the TCRdb table, and some are missing; sequencing was by immunoSEQ multiplex PCR. This sample has about 130,000 clones, with over 75% found just once. Time point defined: baseline pretreatment blood. Treatment of the sample: 15 Gy SBRT to primary tumor, nephrectomy 4 weeks later. The material was blood, obtained from a patient whose treatment included radiotherapy and nephrectomy. The receptor set was obtained from a woman aged 50 to 60 with renal cell carcinoma.

This clone was observed a few times. This chain joins TRBV7-9 and TRBJ1-6, with TRBD1 matching 9 bases. CDR1 is SEHNR, CDR2 FQNEAQ, per germline (reference sequence). J was trimmed by 8 bases and V by 5 bases; bases with no gene match: 10. There are 16 residues in the CDR3. For the CDR3, the DNA is TGTGCCAGCAGCCGTCCCGGGACAGGGACCCATTCACCCCTCCACTTT. Translation: CASSRPGTGTHSPLHF.

In its sample, this clone was seen once. Its ends do not fully match the called genes, so a read error is possible. The genes are TRBV2 and TRBJ1-6, with 8 bases fitting TRBD1. CDR3 length: 15 amino acids. In germline, CDR1 is SNHLY, CDR2 FYNNEI. In DNA form, the CDR3 reads TGTGCCAGCATTGAAATTGGACAGGGCCGTTCACCCCTCCACTTT. Amino acid sequence: CASIEIGQGRSPLHF.

This clone was seen more than once but under ten times. The chain carries TRBV7-8 and TRBJ2-5; the D gene is possibly TRBD2 (5 bases). Between the trimmed V and J ends, which lost 2 bases and 3 bases, there was a span of 13 bases. This CDR3 is built from 15 residues. CDR1 is SGHVS, CDR2 FQNEAQ, per germline. The CDR3: CASSLLVRVEETQYF. The CDR3 bases are TGTGCCAGCAGCTTATTAGTGAGGGTCGAAGAGACCCAGTACTTC.

This sequence joins TRBV2 and TRBJ2-5; a possible D gene is TRBD2 (5 bases). The length of the CDR3 is 11 residues. Trimming stripped 4 bases from V and 6 bases from J, with 6 bases between. The V gene's germline CDR1 is SNHLY and CDR2 FYNNEI. The CDR3 sequence: CASSGEQTQYF. The CDR3 DNA follows: TGTGCCAGCAGTGGGGAGCAGACCCAGTACTTC.

The genes are TRBV29-1 and TRBJ2-5, with 14 bases fitting TRBD2. The CDR3 is made up of 14 amino acids. The V gene end was trimmed by 8 bases and the J gene end by 2 bases; junction bases not matched to a gene: 4. Germline V CDR1 and CDR2: SQVTM, ANQGSEA. The CDR3 DNA sequence: TGCAGCACCCGGACTAGCGGGGGGCAAGAGACCCAGTACTTC. Protein product: CSTRTSGGQETQYF.

The chain recombines TRBV6-1 with TRBJ1-1; D is possibly TRBD1 (6 bases). Looked up from germline, CDR1 is MNHNS and CDR2 is SASEGT. The CDR3 is made up of 13 amino acids. V lost 10 bases and J lost 5, with 17 bases in between. The CDR3 coding sequence is TGTGCCACCACCGACGGGGGCAGAACTGAAGCTTTCTTT. This gives the protein CATTDGGRTEAFF.

The chain employs TRBV5-5 and TRBJ2-7, with 8 bases lining up with TRBD1. Germline values: CDR1 SGHKS, CDR2 YYEKEE (reference sequence). With V trimmed by 3 bases and J by 4 bases, 9 bases remained unmatched. The CDR3 length is 15 residues. CDR3 residues: CASSSGDRRLYEQYF. The CDR3, as DNA: TGTGCCAGCAGCTCCGGGGACAGGAGGCTATACGAGCAGTACTTC.

This sequence joins TRBV7-3 and TRBJ1-3, with D possibly being TRBD1 (6 bases). The V end lost 4 bases, the J end lost 0 bases, and 13 bases lay between the germline ends. CDR1 and CDR2 (germline): SGHTA, FQGTGA. This CDR3 has 16 residues. In DNA form, the CDR3 reads TGTGCCAGCAGCTCGGACAGTACCATCTCTGGAAACACCATATATTTT. This gives the protein CASSSDSTISGNTIYF.

This clone occurred a few times. The chain uses TRBV6-6 and TRBJ1-1; D gene uncertain. This CDR3 contains 13 residues. V was cut by 4 bases and J by 1 base, with 7 bases left in between. Germline CDR1 is MNHNY and CDR2 is SVGAGI (reference sequence). The CDR3 protein is CASSFTENTEAFF. In DNA form, the CDR3 reads TGTGCCAGCAGTTTCACAGAGAACACTGAAGCTTTCTTT.

The chain couples TRBV14 to TRBJ1-2; TRBD1 is a possible D gene (6 bases). Trimming stripped 1 base from V and 4 bases from J, with 10 bases between. The CDR3 covers 14 residues. Germline V gene data show CDR1 as SGHDN and CDR2 as FVKESK. CDR3 amino acids: CASSQVDSLYGYTF. In DNA form, the CDR3 reads TGTGCCAGCAGCCAAGTGGACAGCCTCTATGGCTACACCTTC.

The rearrangement links TRBV19 to TRBJ1-3, with D hard to call. The ends were cut back, 3 bases at V and 8 bases at J, with 11 bases in the middle. The germline V gene encodes CDR1 LNHDA and CDR2 SQIVND (reference sequence). This CDR3 spans 13 amino acids. For the CDR3, the DNA is TGTGCCAGTAGTATGGGTGGAGCGGACACCATATATTTT. Translating it yields CASSMGGADTIYF.

CDR3 nucleotide sequence: TGTGCCAGCAGCTTGCAAGGGGTATTGGAAAAACTGTTTTTT. Translated: CASSLQGVLEKLFF. The J gene is TRBJ1-4, the V gene TRBV5-5, with D tentatively TRBD1 (5 bases). CDR1 is SGHKS and CDR2 is YYEKEE in the germline V gene (reference sequence). The V and J ends lost 1 base and 8 bases respectively, with 12 bases between them. This CDR3 contains 14 residues.

This chain connects TRBV19 to TRBJ1-1; D gene ambiguous. Trimming left V 3 bases short and J 1 base short, with 15 bases between. This CDR3 spans 16 amino acids. The germline V gene has CDR1 LNHDA and CDR2 SQIVND (reference sequence). CDR3 in DNA: TGTGCCAGTAGTATCGCCCAGGACTTACGGAACACTGAAGCTTTCTTT. Its translation: CASSIAQDLRNTEAFF.